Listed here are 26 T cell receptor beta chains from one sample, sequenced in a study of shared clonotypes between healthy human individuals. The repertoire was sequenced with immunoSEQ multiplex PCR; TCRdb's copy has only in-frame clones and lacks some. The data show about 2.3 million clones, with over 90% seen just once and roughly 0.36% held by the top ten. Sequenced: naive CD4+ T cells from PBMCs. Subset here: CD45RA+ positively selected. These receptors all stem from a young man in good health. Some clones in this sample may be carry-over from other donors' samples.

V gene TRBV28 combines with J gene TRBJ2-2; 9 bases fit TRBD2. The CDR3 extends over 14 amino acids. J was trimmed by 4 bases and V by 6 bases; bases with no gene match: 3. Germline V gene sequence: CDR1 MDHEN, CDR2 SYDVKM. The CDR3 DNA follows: TGTGCCAGCAGAGCGGGGGGACGCACCGGGGAGCTGTTTTTT. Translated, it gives CASRAGGRTGELFF.

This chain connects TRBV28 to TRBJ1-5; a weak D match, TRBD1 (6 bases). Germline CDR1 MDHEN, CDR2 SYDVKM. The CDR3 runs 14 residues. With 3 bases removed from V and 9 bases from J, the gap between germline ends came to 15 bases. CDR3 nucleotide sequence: TGTGCCAGCAGTTTGGAGGGGGGTCACCGGCCCCAGCATTTT. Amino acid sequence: CASSLEGGHRPQHF. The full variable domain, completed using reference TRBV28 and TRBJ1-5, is DVKVTQSSRYLVKRTGEKVFLECVQDMDHENMFWYRQDPGLGLRLIYFSYDVKMKEKGDIPEGYSVSREKKERFSLILESASTNQTSMYLCASSLEGGHRPQHFGDGTRLSIL.

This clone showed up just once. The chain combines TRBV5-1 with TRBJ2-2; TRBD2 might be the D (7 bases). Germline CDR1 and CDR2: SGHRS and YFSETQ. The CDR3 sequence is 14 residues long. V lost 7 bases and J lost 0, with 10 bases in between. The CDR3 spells CASGGGANTGELFF. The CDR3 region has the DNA TGCGCCAGCGGGGGGGGCGCGAACACCGGGGAGCTGTTTTTT.

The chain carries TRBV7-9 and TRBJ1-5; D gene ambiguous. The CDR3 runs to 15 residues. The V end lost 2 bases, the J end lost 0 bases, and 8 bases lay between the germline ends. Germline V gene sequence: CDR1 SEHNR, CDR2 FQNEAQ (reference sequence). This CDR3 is CASSLNGYSNQPQHF. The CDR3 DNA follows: TGTGCCAGCAGCTTAAATGGGTATAGCAATCAGCCCCAGCATTTT.

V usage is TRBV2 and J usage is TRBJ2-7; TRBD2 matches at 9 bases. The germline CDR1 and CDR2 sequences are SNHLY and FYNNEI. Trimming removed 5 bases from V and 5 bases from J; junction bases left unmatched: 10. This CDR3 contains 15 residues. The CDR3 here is CASSLRAGGPNEQYF. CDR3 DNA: TGTGCCAGCAGTCTCAGGGCGGGAGGGCCCAACGAGCAGTACTTC.

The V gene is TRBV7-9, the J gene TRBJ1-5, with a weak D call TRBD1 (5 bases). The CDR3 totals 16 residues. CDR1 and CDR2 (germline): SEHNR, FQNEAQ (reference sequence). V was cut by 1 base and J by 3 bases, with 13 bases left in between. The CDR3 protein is CASSLGIGADNQPQHF. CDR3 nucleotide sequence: TGTGCCAGCAGCTTAGGGATAGGGGCGGACAATCAGCCCCAGCATTTT.

The CDR3: CASRLGVSGSPGKLFF. The CDR3 DNA reads as TGTGCCAGTAGGCTTGGGGTCTCCGGGTCCCCGGGAAAACTGTTTTTT. The chain uses TRBV19 and TRBJ1-4; D ambiguous. This CDR3 contains 16 residues. Germline V gene lookup returns CDR1 LNHDA and CDR2 SQIVND (reference sequence). Trimming shortened V by 6 bases and J by 10 bases, and 24 bases separated the two germline ends.

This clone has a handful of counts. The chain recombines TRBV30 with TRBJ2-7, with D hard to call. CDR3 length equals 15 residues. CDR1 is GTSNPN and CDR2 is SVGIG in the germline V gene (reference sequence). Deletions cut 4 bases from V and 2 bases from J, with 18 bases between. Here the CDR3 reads CAWTHLVGGPYEQYF. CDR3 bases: TGTGCCTGGACCCACCTCGTGGGCGGCCCCTACGAGCAGTACTTC.

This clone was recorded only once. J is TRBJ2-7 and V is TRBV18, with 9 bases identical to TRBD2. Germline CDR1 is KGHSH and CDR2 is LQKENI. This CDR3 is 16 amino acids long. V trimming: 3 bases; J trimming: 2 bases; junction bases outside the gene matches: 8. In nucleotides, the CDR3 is TGTGCCAGCTCACCCCGCGCTAGCGGGGTGACCTACGAGCAGTACTTC. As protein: CASSPRASGVTYEQYF. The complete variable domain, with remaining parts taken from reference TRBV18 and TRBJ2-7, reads NAGVMQNPRHLVRRRGQEARLRCSPMKGHSHVYWYRQLPEEGLKFMVYLQKENIIDESGMPKERFSAEFPKEGPSILRIQQVVRGDSAAYFCASSPRASGVTYEQYFGPGTRLTVT.

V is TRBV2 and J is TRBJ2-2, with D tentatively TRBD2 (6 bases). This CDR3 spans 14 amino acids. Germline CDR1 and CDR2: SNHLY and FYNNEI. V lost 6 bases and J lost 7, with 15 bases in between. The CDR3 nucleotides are TGTGCCAGCAGCGCGGGGTCCCCAAGCGGGGAGCTGTTTTTT. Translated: CASSAGSPSGELFF.

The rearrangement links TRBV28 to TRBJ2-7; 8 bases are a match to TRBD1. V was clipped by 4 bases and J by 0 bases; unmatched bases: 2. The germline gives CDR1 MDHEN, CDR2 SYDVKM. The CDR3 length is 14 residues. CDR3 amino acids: CASSWTGSSYEQYF. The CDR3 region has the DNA TGTGCCAGCAGTTGGACAGGGAGCTCCTACGAGCAGTACTTC.

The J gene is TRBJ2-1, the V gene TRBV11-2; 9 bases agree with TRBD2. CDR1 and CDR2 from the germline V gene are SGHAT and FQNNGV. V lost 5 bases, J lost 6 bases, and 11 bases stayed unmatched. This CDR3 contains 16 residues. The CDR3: CASSPRRTSAANEQFF. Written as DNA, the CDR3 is TGTGCCAGCAGCCCCCGCCGGACTAGCGCGGCCAATGAGCAGTTCTTC.

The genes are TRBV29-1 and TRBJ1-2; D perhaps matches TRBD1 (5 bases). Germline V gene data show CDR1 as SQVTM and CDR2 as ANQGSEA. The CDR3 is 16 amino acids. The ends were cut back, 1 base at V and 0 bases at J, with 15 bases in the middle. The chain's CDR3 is CSVEARGPRANYGYTF. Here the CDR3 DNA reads TGCAGCGTTGAAGCTAGGGGACCTAGAGCTAACTATGGCTACACCTTC.

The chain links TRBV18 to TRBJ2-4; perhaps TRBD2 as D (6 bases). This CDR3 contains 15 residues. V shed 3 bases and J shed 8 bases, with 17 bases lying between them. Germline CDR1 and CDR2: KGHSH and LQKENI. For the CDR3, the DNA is TGTGCCAGCTCACCTTCGCCGGGACTCGGGGACATTCAGTACTTC. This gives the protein CASSPSPGLGDIQYF.

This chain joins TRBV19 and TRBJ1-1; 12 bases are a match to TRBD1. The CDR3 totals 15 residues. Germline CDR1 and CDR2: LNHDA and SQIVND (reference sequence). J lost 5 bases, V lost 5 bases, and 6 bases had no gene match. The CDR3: CASSPGDRGLTEAFF. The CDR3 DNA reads TGTGCCAGTAGTCCCGGGGACAGGGGGCTTACTGAAGCTTTCTTT.

The CDR3 loop reads CASLRQGRGEQYF. Written as DNA, the CDR3 is TGTGCCAGCCTCAGACAGGGACGAGGCGAGCAGTACTTC. The chain employs TRBV28 and TRBJ2-7; TRBD1 matches 7 bases. The CDR3 is made up of 13 amino acids. V lost 8 bases and J lost 6; bases outside the gene matches: 10. The germline V gene encodes CDR1 MDHEN and CDR2 SYDVKM.

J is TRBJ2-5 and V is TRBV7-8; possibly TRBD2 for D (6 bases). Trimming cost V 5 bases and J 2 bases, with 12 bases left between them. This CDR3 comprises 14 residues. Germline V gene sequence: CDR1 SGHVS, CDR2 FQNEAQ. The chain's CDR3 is CASSPRGSQETQYF. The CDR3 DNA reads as TGTGCCAGCAGCCCTCGGGGGAGTCAAGAGACCCAGTACTTC.

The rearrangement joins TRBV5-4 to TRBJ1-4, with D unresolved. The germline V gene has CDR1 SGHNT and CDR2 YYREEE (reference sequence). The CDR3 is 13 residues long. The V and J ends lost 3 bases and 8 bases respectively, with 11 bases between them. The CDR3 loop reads CASSYPRNEKLFF. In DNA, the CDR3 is TGTGCCAGCAGCTACCCTAGAAACGAAAAACTGTTTTTT.

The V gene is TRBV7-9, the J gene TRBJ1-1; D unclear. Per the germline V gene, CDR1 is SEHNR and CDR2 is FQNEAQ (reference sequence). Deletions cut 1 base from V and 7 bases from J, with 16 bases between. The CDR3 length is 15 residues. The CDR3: CASSLERIRVNEAFF. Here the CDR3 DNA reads TGTGCCAGCAGCTTAGAGAGGATCCGGGTAAATGAAGCTTTCTTT.

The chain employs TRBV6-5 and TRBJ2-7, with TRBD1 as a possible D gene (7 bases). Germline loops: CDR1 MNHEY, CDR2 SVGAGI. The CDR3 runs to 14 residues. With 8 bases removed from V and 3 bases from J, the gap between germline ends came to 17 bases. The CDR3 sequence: CASQGGGQFYEQYF. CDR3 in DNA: TGTGCCAGCCAGGGGGGAGGACAGTTCTACGAGCAGTACTTC.

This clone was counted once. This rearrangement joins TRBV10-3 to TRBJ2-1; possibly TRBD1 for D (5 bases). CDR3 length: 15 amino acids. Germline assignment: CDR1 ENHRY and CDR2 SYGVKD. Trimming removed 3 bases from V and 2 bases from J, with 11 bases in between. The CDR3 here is CAISEARQPYNEQFF. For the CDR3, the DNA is TGTGCCATCAGTGAAGCGAGACAGCCCTACAATGAGCAGTTCTTC.

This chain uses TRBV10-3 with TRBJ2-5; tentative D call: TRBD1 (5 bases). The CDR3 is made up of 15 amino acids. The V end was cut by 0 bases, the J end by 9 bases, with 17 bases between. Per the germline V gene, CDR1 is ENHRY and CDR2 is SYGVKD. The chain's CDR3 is CAISESGVALRAQYF. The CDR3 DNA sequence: TGTGCCATCAGTGAGTCAGGTGTCGCCCTCAGGGCCCAGTACTTC.

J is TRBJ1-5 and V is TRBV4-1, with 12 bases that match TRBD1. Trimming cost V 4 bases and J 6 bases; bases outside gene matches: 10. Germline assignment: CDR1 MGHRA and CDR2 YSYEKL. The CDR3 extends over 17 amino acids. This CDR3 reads CASSPRDRGHGGQPQHF. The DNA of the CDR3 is TGCGCCAGCAGCCCCCGGGACAGGGGGCATGGAGGTCAGCCCCAGCATTTT.

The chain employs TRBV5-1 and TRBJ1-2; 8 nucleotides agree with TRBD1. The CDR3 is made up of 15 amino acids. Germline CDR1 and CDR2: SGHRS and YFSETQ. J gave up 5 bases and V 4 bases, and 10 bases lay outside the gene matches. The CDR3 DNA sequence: TGCGCCAGCAGCGTGCGGCAGGGGGCACTTTATGGCTACACCTTC. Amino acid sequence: CASSVRQGALYGYTF.

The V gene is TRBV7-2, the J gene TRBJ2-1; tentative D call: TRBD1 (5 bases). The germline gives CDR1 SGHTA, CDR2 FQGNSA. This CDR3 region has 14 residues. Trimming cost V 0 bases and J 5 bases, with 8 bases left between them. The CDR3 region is CASSLAQGNNEQFF. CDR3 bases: TGTGCCAGCAGCTTAGCGCAGGGTAACAATGAGCAGTTCTTC.

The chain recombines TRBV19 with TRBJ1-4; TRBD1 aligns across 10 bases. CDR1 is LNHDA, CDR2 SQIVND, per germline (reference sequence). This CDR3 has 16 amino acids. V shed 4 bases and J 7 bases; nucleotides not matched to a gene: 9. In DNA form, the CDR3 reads TGTGCCAGTAGTACTATCCTGGGGACAGGGGTTGAAAAACTGTTTTTT. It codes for CASSTILGTGVEKLFF.